These 27 T cell receptor beta chains share one sample of origin, sequenced in a study of T cell repertoires in cytomegalovirus infection. TCRdb reprocessed the reads with MiXCR, giving one entry per CDR3 protein. The sample lists 150,000 to 200,000 distinct CDR3 sequences; roughly 27% were seen once. Sequencing was done on a sample of PBMCs. The source of these receptors is a human donor in good health (CMV status not recorded). Some clones in this sample may be carry-over from other donors' samples.

As DNA, the CDR3 is TGTGCCAGCAGTCCTGGGACTAGCGGGGGAATTGCAGATACGCAGTATTTT. Amino acids: CASSPGTSGGIADTQYF. The chain has TRBV6-6 and TRBJ2-3; the match to TRBD2 covers 14 bases. Unmatched junction bases numbered 8, after V lost 5 bases and J lost 4 bases. Germline V lookup: CDR1 MNHNY, CDR2 SVGAGI (reference sequence). CDR3 length equals 17 residues.

This clonotype is termed medium-sized. The chain has TRBV7-2 and TRBJ2-1, with a tentative D call TRBD2 (7 bases). Between the trimmed V and J ends, which lost 5 bases and 8 bases, there was a span of 22 bases. There are 16 residues in the CDR3. The germline gives CDR1 SGHTA, CDR2 FQGNSA. In DNA form, the CDR3 reads TGTGCCAGCAGCCCCTTTGGGGGGGGGGCGATTTATGAGCAGTTCTTC. Encoded protein: CASSPFGGGAIYEQFF. The whole variable domain, remainder taken from reference TRBV7-2 and TRBJ2-1, is GAGVSQSPSNKVTEKGKDVELRCDPISGHTALYWYRQSLGQGLEFLIYFQGNSAPDKSGLPSDRFSAERTGGSVSTLTIQRTQQEDSAVYLCASSPFGGGAIYEQFFGPGTRLTVL.

Only a few counts were recorded for this clonotype. The V and J genes are TRBV20-1 and TRBJ2-1; 9 bases are shared with TRBD2. This CDR3 is built from 14 residues. The V and J ends lost 4 bases and 9 bases, in that order; junction bases with no gene match: 10. Germline CDR1 and CDR2: DFQATT and SNEGSKA (reference sequence). The CDR3 sequence: CSAIGGGGAIEQFF. The CDR3 DNA is TGCAGTGCTATCGGCGGCGGGGGGGCCATTGAGCAGTTCTTC.

The sample holds a few counts of this clonotype. The chain uses TRBV11-2 and TRBJ2-1; 8 positions agree with TRBD2. J lost 6 bases, V lost 3 bases, and 4 bases had no gene match. The germline gives CDR1 SGHAT, CDR2 FQNNGV. The CDR3 has 14 amino acids. The CDR3 DNA sequence: TGTGCCAGCAGCTTGGAGCGGGGGTCCAATGAGCAGTTCTTC. Translation: CASSLERGSNEQFF.

This chain connects TRBV2 to TRBJ1-5; D is possibly TRBD1 (6 bases). Trimming took 1 base from V and 5 from J, leaving 12 bases between them. The CDR3 runs 15 residues. From germline, CDR1 is SNHLY and CDR2 FYNNEI. The CDR3 sequence: CASSEEDSYYQPQHF. The DNA for the CDR3 is TGTGCCAGCAGTGAAGAGGACAGTTACTATCAGCCCCAGCATTTT.

The V call is TRBV6-2 or TRBV6-3, the J call TRBJ1-5; possible D gene TRBD1, 5 bases. Trimming took 6 bases from V and 7 from J, leaving 13 bases between them. There are 13 residues in the CDR3. Germline CDR1 and CDR2: MNHEY and SVGEGT. The CDR3 protein is CASSRDVGQPQHF. In DNA form, the CDR3 reads TGTGCCAGCAGCAGGGATGTAGGGCAGCCCCAGCATTTT.

This clonotype appeared many times. The chain carries TRBV7-2 and TRBJ2-3; D may correspond to TRBD1 or TRBD2 (6 bases each). Germline-derived CDR1 and CDR2 are SGHTA and FQGNSA. The CDR3 totals 17 residues. V lost 5 bases and J lost 1, with 19 bases in between. DNA for the CDR3: TGTGCCAGCAGCCAATTATGGGGGCGGGGCCGCACAGATACGCAGTATTTT. It codes for CASSQLWGRGRTDTQYF.

CDR3 DNA: TGCAGCGTTTTAGGGCAGGGGAATCAGCCCCAGCATTTT. As protein: CSVLGQGNQPQHF. The rearrangement uses TRBV29-1 and TRBJ1-5, with a weak D call TRBD1 (6 bases). Trimming shortened V by 5 bases and J by 4 bases, and 12 bases separated the two germline ends. This CDR3 region has 13 residues. Germline V lookup: CDR1 SQVTM, CDR2 ANQGSEA.

The chain is built from TRBV19 and TRBJ1-4; D gene unclear. Germline assignment: CDR1 LNHDA and CDR2 SQIVND (reference sequence). The V end was cut by 1 base, the J end by 3 bases, with 3 bases between. This CDR3 region has 13 residues. This CDR3 is CASSIGPNEKLFF. The CDR3 DNA reads TGTGCCAGTAGTATAGGACCTAATGAAAAACTGTTTTTT.

This clonotype was observed a handful of times. The chain has TRBV12-3 or TRBV12-4 and TRBJ1-1; 8 nucleotides match TRBD1. The CDR3 is 13 residues long. J lost 6 bases, V lost 5 bases, and 5 bases had no gene match. CDR3 sequence (DNA): TGTGCCAGCAGTCAGGACAGGGAGGCTGAAGCTTTCTTT. Protein product: CASSQDREAEAFF.

The gene calls are TRBV28 and TRBJ2-5; 12 nucleotides agree with TRBD2. Germline CDR1 is MDHEN and CDR2 is SYDVKM. The junction had 8 bases not matched to a gene; V was cut back by 4 bases and J by 5 bases. The CDR3 extends over 16 amino acids. The CDR3 spells CASSSASGGAGETQYF. In nucleotides, the CDR3 is TGTGCCAGCAGTTCCGCTAGCGGGGGGGCCGGGGAGACCCAGTACTTC.

This clonotype was seen many times. V is TRBV27 and J is TRBJ1-1; D gene ambiguous. V was pared by 3 bases and J by 4 bases, with 27 bases between. Germline CDR1 is MNHEY and CDR2 is SMNVEV (reference sequence). CDR3 size: 19 residues. The DNA for the CDR3 is TGTGCCAGCAGTTTGCGAACAATCACCGACGGGCAGCCCGGCACTGAAGCTTTCTTT. Its protein is CASSLRTITDGQPGTEAFF.

The chain is built from TRBV20-1 and TRBJ1-1; weak D call: TRBD1 (6 bases). There are 16 residues in the CDR3. CDR1 and CDR2 (germline): DFQATT, SNEGSKA (reference sequence). Trimming cost V 0 bases and J 5 bases, with 19 bases left between them. The CDR3 sequence: CSARDEASIGGTEAFF. CDR3 DNA sequence: TGCAGTGCTAGAGATGAGGCGTCCATAGGGGGGACTGAAGCTTTCTTT.

The chain couples TRBV5-1 to TRBJ1-2, with 7 nucleotides matching TRBD1. The CDR3 extends over 12 amino acids. V shed 4 bases, J shed 7 bases, and the junction held 4 bases outside the gene matches. Looked up from germline, CDR1 is SGHRS and CDR2 is YFSETQ. The CDR3 is CASSVGTVGYTF. In nucleotides, the CDR3 is TGCGCCAGCAGCGTGGGGACAGTTGGCTACACCTTC.

Only a few counts were recorded for this clonotype. V gene TRBV7-6 combines with J gene TRBJ2-5; D is unresolved. Trimming removed 2 bases from V and 6 bases from J, with 10 bases in between. The CDR3 contains 13 residues. CDR1 is SGHVS, CDR2 FNYEAQ, per germline. The DNA of the CDR3 is TGTGCCAGCAGCTTACTCCCTCGCCAGACCCAGTACTTC. Translated: CASSLLPRQTQYF.

CDR3 sequence reads: CSARGGNGNQPQHF. CDR3 coding DNA: TGCAGTGCTAGGGGTGGGAACGGCAATCAGCCCCAGCATTTT. The rearrangement links TRBV20-1 to TRBJ1-5; D call uncertain. V was pared by 3 bases and J by 2 bases, with 11 bases between. CDR3 size: 14 residues. The germline CDR1 and CDR2 sequences are DFQATT and SNEGSKA (reference sequence).

The chain has TRBV5-5 and TRBJ2-1; TRBD2 agrees at 11 bases. This CDR3 has 18 amino acids. Trimming removed 2 bases from V and 7 bases from J; junction bases left unmatched: 14. Germline loops: CDR1 SGHKS, CDR2 YYEKEE (reference sequence). The CDR3 DNA reads as TGTGCCAGCAGCTTCGGAATAGCGGGGGGGTCCTTGGGGAATGAGCAGTTCTTC. This gives the protein CASSFGIAGGSLGNEQFF.

In the case of this clonotype: It may be a read error: a sequence one base away is much more abundant. The V gene is TRBV7-2, the J gene TRBJ2-1, with no clear D. Germline CDR1 is SGHTA and CDR2 is FQGNSA. The CDR3 extends over 16 amino acids. V was cut by 5 bases and J by 0 bases, with 14 bases left in between. This chain's CDR3 is CASSPELLSSYNEQFF. As DNA, the CDR3 is TGTGCCAGCAGCCCGGAACTCCTAAGCTCCTACAATGAGCAGTTCTTC.

The chain combines TRBV30 with TRBJ2-6; D unclear. Germline V gene data show CDR1 as GTSNPN and CDR2 as SVGIG (reference sequence). The CDR3 totals 18 residues. The V and J ends lost 1 base and 0 bases respectively, with 16 bases between them. In nucleotides, the CDR3 is TGTGCCTGGAGTGAAAAGGCACTCTTATTCTCTGGGGCCAACGTCCTGACTTTC. Encoded protein: CAWSEKALLFSGANVLTF.

The chain joins TRBV6-5 to TRBJ2-2; 9 positions match TRBD1. Germline V gene lookup returns CDR1 MNHEY and CDR2 SVGAGI. The CDR3 covers 17 residues. The J segment lost 7 bases and the V segment lost 4 bases, leaving 13 bases of the junction unmatched. The CDR3 DNA reads TGTGCCAGCAGTTCCTACTCGGGACAGGGAGATATCGGGGAGCTGTTTTTT. Its translation is CASSSYSGQGDIGELFF.

This clonotype was detected a few times. The chain employs TRBV12-3 or TRBV12-4 and TRBJ2-7; a weak D match, TRBD1 (5 bases). Trimming removed 7 bases at V and 9 bases at J, with 22 bases between. The CDR3 has 14 amino acids. This chain's CDR3 is CASTPTASGPVQYF. For the CDR3, the DNA is TGTGCCAGCACCCCGACAGCCTCCGGCCCCGTGCAGTACTTC.

The chain uses TRBV20-1 and TRBJ2-7; TRBD1 or TRBD2 may be the D gene (7 bases each). Trimming removed 3 bases at V and 6 bases at J, with 21 bases between. The CDR3 is 15 residues long. Germline-derived CDR1 and CDR2 are DFQATT and SNEGSKA (reference sequence). CDR3 amino acids: CSASHGEGAQGEQYF. CDR3 DNA: TGCAGTGCTAGCCATGGGGAGGGGGCGCAGGGCGAGCAGTACTTC.

The table lists this clonotype with a few counts. The chain is built from TRBV28 and TRBJ1-3; tentative D call: TRBD1 (5 bases). This CDR3 is 15 amino acids long. Germline V gene data show CDR1 as MDHEN and CDR2 as SYDVKM. Trimming pared 3 bases from V and 2 bases from J, leaving 11 bases between. The CDR3 DNA reads as TGTGCCAGCAGTTTGCAGGGAGGCACTGGAAACACCATATATTTT. This translates into CASSLQGGTGNTIYF.

The chain links TRBV20-1 to TRBJ1-1; 11 bases line up with TRBD1. There are 17 residues in the CDR3. Trimming removed 5 bases from V and 0 bases from J; junction bases left unmatched: 11. Germline CDR1 reads DFQATT; CDR2 reads SNEGSKA (reference sequence). This chain's CDR3 is CSAGWDRGNFMNTEAFF. As DNA, the CDR3 is TGCAGTGCTGGCTGGGACAGGGGGAATTTTATGAACACTGAAGCTTTCTTT.

This clonotype has a count of ten or more. The rearrangement uses TRBV7-8 and TRBJ1-1; D not certain. V gave up 4 bases and J gave up 8 bases, with 20 bases separating them. This CDR3 region has 15 residues. The germline V gene encodes CDR1 SGHVS and CDR2 FQNEAQ. The CDR3 DNA reads as TGTGCCAGCAGCTCCGGACCAAGATCGGAGGACGAAGCTTTCTTT. This codes for CASSSGPRSEDEAFF.

This clonotype was seen only a few times. The junction departs from the called germline gene at one end, perhaps through a read error. The chain couples TRBV2 to TRBJ2-1; D remains ambiguous. There are 8 residues in the CDR3. CDR1 is SNHLY and CDR2 is FYNNEI in the germline V gene. The CDR3 loop is CASTEKVF. Written as DNA, the CDR3 is TGTGCCAGCACTGAGAAGGTCTTC. Full variable domain (missing parts from reference TRBV2 and TRBJ2-1): EPEVTQTPSHQVTQMGQEVILRCVPISNHLYFYWYRQILGQKVEFLVSFYNNEISEKSEIFDDQFSVERPDGSNFTLKIRSTKLEDSAMYFCASTEKVFGPGTRLTVL.

The rearrangement links TRBV29-1 to TRBJ2-3; D remains ambiguous. Germline CDR1 reads SQVTM; CDR2 reads ANQGSEA. The V and J ends lost 4 bases and 2 bases respectively, with 10 bases between them. The CDR3 totals 13 residues. This CDR3 reads CSVAGPFTDTQYF. The CDR3 DNA reads TGCAGCGTTGCCGGCCCCTTCACAGATACGCAGTATTTT.